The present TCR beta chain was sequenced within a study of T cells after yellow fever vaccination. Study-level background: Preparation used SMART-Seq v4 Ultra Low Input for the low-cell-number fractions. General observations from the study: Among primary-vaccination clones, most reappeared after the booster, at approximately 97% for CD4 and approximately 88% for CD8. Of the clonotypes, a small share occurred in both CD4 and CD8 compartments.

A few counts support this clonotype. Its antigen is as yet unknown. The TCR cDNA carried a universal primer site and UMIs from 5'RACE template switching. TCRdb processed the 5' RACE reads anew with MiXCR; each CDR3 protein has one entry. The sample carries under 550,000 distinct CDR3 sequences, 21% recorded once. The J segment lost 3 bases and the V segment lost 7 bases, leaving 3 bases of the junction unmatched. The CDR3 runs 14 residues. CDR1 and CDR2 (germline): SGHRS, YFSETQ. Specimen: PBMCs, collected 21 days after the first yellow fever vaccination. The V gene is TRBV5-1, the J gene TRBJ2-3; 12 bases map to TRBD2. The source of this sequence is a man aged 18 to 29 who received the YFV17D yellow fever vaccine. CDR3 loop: CASATSGGTDTQYF. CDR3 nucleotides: TGCGCCAGCGCCACTAGCGGGGGGACAGATACGCAGTATTTT. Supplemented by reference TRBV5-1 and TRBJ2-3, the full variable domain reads KAGVTQTPRYLIKTRGQQVTLSCSPISGHRSVSWYQQTPGQGLQFLFEYFSETQRNKGNFPGRFSGRQFSNSRSEMNVSTLELGDSALYLCASATSGGTDTQYFGPGTRLTVL.